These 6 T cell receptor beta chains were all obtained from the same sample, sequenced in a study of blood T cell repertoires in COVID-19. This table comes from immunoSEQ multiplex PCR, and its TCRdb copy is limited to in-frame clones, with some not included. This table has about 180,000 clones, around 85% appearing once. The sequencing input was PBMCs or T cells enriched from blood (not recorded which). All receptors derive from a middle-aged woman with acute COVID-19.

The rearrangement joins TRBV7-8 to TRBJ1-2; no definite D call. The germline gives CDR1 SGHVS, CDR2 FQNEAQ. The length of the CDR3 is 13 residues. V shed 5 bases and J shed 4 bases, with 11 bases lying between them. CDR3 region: CASSPGILYGYTF. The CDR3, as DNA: TGTGCCAGCAGCCCCGGGATTCTCTATGGCTACACCTTC.

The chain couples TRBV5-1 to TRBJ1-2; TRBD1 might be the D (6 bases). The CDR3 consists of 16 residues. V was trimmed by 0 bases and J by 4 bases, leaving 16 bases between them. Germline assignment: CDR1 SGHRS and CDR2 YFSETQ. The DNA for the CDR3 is TGCGCCAGCAGCTTGGTACCCCAGGGGAGGGGCTATGGCTACACCTTC. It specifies CASSLVPQGRGYGYTF.

CDR3 protein: CASSTQGRGQPQHF. DNA for the CDR3: TGTGCCAGCAGCACCCAGGGTAGGGGTCAGCCCCAGCATTTT. J is TRBJ1-5 and V is TRBV5-5; TRBD1 is a possible D gene (5 bases). CDR3 length: 14 amino acids. V was cut by 4 bases and J by 6 bases, with 14 bases left in between. Germline assignment: CDR1 SGHKS and CDR2 YYEKEE (reference sequence).

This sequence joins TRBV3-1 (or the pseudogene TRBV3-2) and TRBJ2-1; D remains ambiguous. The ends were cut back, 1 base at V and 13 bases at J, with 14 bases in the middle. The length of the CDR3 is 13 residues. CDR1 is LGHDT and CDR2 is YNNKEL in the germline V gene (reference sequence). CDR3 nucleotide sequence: TGTGCCAGCAGCCAAGGGCCGGGTAATGTACAGTTCTTC. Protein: CASSQGPGNVQFF.

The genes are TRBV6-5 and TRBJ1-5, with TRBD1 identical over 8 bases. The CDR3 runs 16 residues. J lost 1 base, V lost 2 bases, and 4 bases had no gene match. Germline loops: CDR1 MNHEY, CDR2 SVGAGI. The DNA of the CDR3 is TGTGCCAGCAGTTACGGGACAGGAGGAAGCAATCAGCCCCAGCATTTT. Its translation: CASSYGTGGSNQPQHF.

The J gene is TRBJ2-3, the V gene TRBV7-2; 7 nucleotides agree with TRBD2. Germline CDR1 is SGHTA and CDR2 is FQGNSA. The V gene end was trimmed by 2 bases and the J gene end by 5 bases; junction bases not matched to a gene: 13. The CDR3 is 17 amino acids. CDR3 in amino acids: CASSLSGAAGEVDTQYF. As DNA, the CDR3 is TGTGCCAGCAGCTTAAGTGGGGCGGCGGGGGAGGTAGATACGCAGTATTTT.